This T cell receptor (beta chain) was recovered during a study of T-cell reconstitution after alpha-beta-depleted transplantation in children. Unique molecular identifiers were built into the TCRbeta library. TCRdb reanalysed the PCR reads using MiXCR and keeps one entry per CDR3 protein. This table has around 800,000 distinct CDR3 sequences, around 17% appearing once. This CDR3 is 13 amino acids long. V was shortened by 4 bases and J by 4 bases, with 12 bases between the two germline ends. The germline CDR1 and CDR2 sequences are SGHRS and YFSETQ. The sequences come from PBMCs, mostly from graft donor cells, collected 360 days after TCRalphabeta/CD19-depleted stem cell transplant. This sequence originates from a male patient younger than 18 who had a stem cell transplant for acute lymphoblastic leukemia, so the T cells may come from the graft donor. This chain uses TRBV5-1 with TRBJ2-7, with no clear D. The CDR3 coding sequence is TGCGCCAGCAGCCCTGAGACTTTGTACGAGCAGTACTTC. Its protein product is CASSPETLYEQYF.